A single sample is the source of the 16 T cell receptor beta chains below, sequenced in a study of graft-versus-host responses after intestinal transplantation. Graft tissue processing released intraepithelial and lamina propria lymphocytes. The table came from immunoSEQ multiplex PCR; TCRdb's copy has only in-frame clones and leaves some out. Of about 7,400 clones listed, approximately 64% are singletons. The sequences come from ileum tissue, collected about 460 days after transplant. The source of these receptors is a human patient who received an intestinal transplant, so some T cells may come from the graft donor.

As DNA, the CDR3 is TGTGCCAGCAGCCGCCACAGGTTGAACACTGAAGCTTTCTTT. Translating it yields CASSRHRLNTEAFF. The chain is built from TRBV5-4 and TRBJ1-1; weak D call: TRBD1 (5 bases). The CDR3 spans 14 residues. Trimming cost V 4 bases and J 0 bases, with 10 bases left between them. Germline assignment: CDR1 SGHNT and CDR2 YYREEE (reference sequence).

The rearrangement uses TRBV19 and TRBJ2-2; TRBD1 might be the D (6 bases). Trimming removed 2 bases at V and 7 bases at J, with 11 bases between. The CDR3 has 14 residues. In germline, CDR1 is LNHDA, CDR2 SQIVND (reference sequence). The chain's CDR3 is CASSISGGNGELFF. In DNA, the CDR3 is TGTGCCAGTAGTATATCTGGGGGCAACGGGGAGCTGTTTTTT.

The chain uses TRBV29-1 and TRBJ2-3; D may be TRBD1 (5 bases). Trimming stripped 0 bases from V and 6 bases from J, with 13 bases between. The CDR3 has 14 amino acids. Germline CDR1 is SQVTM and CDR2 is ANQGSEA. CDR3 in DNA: TGCAGCGTTGAAGATACCCGGACACAGGATACGCAGTATTTT. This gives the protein CSVEDTRTQDTQYF.

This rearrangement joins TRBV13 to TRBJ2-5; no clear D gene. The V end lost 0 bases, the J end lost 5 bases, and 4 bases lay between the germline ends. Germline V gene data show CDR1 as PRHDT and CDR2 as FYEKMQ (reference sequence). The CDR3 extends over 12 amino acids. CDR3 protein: CASSLGSETQYF. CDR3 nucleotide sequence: TGTGCCAGCAGCTTAGGCTCGGAGACCCAGTACTTC.

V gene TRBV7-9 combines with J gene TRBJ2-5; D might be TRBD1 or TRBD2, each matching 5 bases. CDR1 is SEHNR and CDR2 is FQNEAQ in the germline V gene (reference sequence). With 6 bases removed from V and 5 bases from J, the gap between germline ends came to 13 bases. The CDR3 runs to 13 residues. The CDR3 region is CASSGPGRETQYF. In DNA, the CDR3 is TGTGCCAGCAGTGGGCCGGGGCGTGAGACCCAGTACTTC.

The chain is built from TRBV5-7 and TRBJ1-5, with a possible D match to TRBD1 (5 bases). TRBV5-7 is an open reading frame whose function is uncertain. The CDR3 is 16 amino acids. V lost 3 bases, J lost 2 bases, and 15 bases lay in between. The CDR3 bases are TGTGCCAGCAGCTCCCTGAGGGGCCCTGGCAATCAGCCCCAGCATTTT. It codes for CASSSLRGPGNQPQHF.

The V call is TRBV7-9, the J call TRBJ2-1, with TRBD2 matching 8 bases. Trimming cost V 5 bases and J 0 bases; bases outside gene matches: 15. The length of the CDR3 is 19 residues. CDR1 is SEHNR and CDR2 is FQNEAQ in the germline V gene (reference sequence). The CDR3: CASSRLTGTSKSSYNEQFF. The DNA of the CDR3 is TGTGCCAGCAGCCGTTTGACCGGGACTAGTAAAAGCTCCTACAATGAGCAGTTCTTC.

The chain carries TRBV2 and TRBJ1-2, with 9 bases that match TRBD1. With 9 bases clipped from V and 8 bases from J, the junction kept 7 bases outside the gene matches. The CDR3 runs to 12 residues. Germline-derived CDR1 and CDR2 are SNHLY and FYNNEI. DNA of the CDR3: TGTGCCAGGAGACAGGGGGAAAGCGGCTACACCTTC. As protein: CARRQGESGYTF.

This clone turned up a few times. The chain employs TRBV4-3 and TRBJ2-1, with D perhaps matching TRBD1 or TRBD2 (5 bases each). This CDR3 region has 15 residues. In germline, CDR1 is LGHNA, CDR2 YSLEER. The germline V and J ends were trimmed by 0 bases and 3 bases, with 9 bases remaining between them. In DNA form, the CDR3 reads TGCGCCAGCAGCCAAGATTGGGGGAACTACAATGAGCAGTTCTTC. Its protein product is CASSQDWGNYNEQFF.

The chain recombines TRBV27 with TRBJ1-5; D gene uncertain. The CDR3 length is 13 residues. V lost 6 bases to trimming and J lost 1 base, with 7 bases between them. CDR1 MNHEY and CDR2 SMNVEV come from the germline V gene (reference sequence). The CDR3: CASRIGSNQPQHF. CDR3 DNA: TGTGCCAGCAGGATAGGGAGCAATCAGCCCCAGCATTTT.

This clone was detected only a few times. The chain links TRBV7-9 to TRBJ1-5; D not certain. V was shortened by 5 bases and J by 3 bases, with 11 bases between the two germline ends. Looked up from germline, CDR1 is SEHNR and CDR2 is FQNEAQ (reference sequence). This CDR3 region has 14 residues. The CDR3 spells CASSHDGFNQPQHF. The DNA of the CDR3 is TGTGCCAGCAGCCATGACGGATTCAATCAGCCCCAGCATTTT.

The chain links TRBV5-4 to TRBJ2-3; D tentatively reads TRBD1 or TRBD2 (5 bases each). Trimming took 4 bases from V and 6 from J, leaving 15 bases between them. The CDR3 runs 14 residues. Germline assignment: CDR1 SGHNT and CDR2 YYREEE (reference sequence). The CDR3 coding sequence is TGTGCCAGCAGCCCAGGTGGGGGTAGGGATACGCAGTATTTT. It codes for CASSPGGGRDTQYF.

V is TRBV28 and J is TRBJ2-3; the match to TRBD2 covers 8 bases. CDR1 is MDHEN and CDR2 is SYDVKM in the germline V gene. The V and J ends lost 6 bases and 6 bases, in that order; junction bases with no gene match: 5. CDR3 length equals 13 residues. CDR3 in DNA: TGTGCCAGCAGCCGGACTAGCCTCGATACGCAGTATTTT. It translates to CASSRTSLDTQYF.

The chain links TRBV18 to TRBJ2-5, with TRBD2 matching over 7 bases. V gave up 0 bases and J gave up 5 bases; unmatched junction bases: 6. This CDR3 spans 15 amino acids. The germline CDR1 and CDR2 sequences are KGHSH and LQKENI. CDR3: CASSPPGRARETQYF. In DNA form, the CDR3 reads TGTGCCAGCTCACCACCGGGGAGGGCCCGTGAGACCCAGTACTTC.

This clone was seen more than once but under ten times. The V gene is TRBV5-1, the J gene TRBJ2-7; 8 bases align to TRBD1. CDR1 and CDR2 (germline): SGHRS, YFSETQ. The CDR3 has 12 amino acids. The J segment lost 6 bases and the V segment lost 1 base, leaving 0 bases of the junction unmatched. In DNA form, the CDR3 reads TGCGCCAGCAGCTTGACAGGGGGCGAGCAGTACTTC. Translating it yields CASSLTGGEQYF.

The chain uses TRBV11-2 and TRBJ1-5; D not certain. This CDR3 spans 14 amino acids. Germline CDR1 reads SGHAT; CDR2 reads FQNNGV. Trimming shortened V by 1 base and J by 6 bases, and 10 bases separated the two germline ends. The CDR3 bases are TGTGCCAGCAGCTTAGCTGTGGTGGGTCAGCCCCAGCATTTT. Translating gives CASSLAVVGQPQHF.